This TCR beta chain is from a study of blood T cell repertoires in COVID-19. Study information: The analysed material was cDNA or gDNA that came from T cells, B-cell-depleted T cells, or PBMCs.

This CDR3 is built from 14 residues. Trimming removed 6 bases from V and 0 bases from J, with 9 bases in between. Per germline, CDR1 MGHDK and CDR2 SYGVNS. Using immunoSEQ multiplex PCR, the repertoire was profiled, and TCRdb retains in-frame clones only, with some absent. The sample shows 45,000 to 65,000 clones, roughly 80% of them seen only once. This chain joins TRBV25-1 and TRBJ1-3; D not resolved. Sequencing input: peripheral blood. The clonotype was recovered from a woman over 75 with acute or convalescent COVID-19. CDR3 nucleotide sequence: TGTGCCAGCAGCCGGGGAGGCTCTGGAAACACCATATATTTT. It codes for CASSRGGSGNTIYF.